This T cell receptor (beta chain) was sequenced for a study of T cell clones after liver transplantation. Study overall: Draws occurred before transplant, before withdrawal, and after complete or failed withdrawal.

The V gene's germline CDR1 is MNHEY and CDR2 SVGAGI. V lost 6 bases, J lost 6 bases, and 15 bases lay in between. The length of the CDR3 is 15 residues. TCRdb's table, derived via immunoSEQ multiplex PCR, lists solely in-frame clones and lacks some. The sample records roughly 60,000 clones, approximately 63% being singletons. The chain employs TRBV6-5 and TRBJ2-6; TRBD1 is a possible D gene (6 bases). The TCR comes from a human patient who received a liver transplant. Some T cells may be graft donor cells. Source: CD4+ T cells from blood, taken at the approximately 15-month timepoint. The CDR3 protein is CASRPHRAEANVLTF. The CDR3 DNA is TGTGCCAGCAGACCTCACAGGGCCGAGGCCAACGTCCTGACTTTC.